This T cell receptor beta chain appears in the sequencing data of a study of shared clonotypes between healthy human individuals. Trimming took off 0 bases at V and 6 bases at J, with 8 bases between the two ends. Looked up from germline, CDR1 is MNHEY and CDR2 is SMNVEV (reference sequence). This CDR3 is built from 13 residues. The method was immunoSEQ multiplex PCR; TCRdb's version includes in-frame clones alone and lacks a portion of them. The sample consists of under 200,000 clones, over 85% of them appearing once. Sequenced input: naive CD4+ T cells sorted from blood. Documented subset: CD45RA+ positively selected. J is TRBJ1-2 and V is TRBV27, with D possibly being TRBD1 (5 bases). The source of this sequence is a woman aged 30 to 39 in good health. This chain's CDR3 is CASSLSWGNGYTF. DNA of the CDR3: TGTGCCAGCAGTTTATCATGGGGGAATGGCTACACCTTC.